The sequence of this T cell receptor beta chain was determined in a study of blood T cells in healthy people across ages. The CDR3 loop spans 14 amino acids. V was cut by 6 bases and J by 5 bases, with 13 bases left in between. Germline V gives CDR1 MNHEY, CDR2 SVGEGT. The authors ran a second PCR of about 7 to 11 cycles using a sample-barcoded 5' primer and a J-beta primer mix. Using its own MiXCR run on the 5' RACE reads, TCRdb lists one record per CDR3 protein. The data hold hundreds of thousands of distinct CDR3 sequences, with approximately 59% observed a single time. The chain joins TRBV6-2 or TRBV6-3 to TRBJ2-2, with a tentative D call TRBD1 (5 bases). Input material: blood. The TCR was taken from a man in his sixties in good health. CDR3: CASSEDTATGELFF. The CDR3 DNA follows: TGTGCCAGCAGCGAGGACACGGCGACCGGGGAGCTGTTTTTT.